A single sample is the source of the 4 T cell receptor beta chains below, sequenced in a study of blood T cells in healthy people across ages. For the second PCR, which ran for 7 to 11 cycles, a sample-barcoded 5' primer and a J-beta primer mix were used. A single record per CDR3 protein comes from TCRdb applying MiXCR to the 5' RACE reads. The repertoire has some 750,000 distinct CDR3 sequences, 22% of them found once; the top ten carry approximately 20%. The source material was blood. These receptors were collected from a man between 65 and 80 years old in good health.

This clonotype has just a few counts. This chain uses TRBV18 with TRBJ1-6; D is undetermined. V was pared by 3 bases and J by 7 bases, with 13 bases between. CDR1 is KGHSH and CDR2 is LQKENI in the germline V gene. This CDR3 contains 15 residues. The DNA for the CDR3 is TGTGCCAGCTCACCCTTCGACCGACCAAATTCACCCCTCCACTTT. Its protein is CASSPFDRPNSPLHF.

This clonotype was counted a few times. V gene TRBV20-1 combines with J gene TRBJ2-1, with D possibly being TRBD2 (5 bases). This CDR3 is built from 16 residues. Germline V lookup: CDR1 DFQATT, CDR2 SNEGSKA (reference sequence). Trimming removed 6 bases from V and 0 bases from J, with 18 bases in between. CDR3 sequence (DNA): TGCAGTGCCGCTATCCCATCGGCGGGCTCCTACAATGAGCAGTTCTTC. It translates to CSAAIPSAGSYNEQFF.

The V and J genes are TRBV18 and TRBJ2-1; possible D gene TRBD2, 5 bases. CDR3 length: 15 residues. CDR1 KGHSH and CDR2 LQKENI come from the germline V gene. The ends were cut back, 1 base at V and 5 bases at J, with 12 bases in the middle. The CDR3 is CASSPLSGIHNEQFF. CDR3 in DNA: TGTGCCAGCTCACCACTATCGGGAATCCACAATGAGCAGTTCTTC.

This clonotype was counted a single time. Here the CDR3 DNA reads TGCGCCAGCAGCTTGGCTAGCGGGAGCTCAGAGACCCAGTACTTC. Residues: CASSLASGSSETQYF. The genes are TRBV5-1 and TRBJ2-5; TRBD2 matches 10 bases. Trimming cost V 0 bases and J 4 bases; bases outside gene matches: 3. The CDR3 runs to 15 residues. Germline CDR1 SGHRS, CDR2 YFSETQ.